This TCR beta chain stems from a study of identical twins. TCRdb reprocessed the 5' RACE reads via MiXCR and lists one record per CDR3 protein. The sample records some 210,000 distinct CDR3 sequences, about 15% being singletons. Trimming took off 5 bases at V and 2 bases at J, with 16 bases between the two ends. The CDR3 extends over 15 amino acids. CDR1 and CDR2 (germline): SEHNR, FQNEAQ (reference sequence). Separately, the same data were catalogued under a study of T cells expressing NK-cell markers.

This TCR was sampled from a woman aged 18 to 35 in good health. The sequenced material came from CD8+ T cells sorted from blood. The chain combines TRBV7-9 with TRBJ2-7, with a tentative D call TRBD1 (6 bases). The CDR3, as DNA: TGTGCCAGCAGCCCACCGGGACACCGGCCCTACGAGCAGTACTTC. It is translated as CASSPPGHRPYEQYF.